The 24 T cell receptor beta chains below were found in one sample sequenced in a study of blood T cell repertoires in COVID-19. Produced via immunoSEQ multiplex PCR; TCRdb's table is partial and in-frame only. The sample has roughly 150,000 clones; 82% are singletons. Specimen: peripheral blood. Receptors were obtained from a human donor with acute or convalescent COVID-19. The donor label of this sample is uncertain.

The V gene is TRBV7-6, the J gene TRBJ2-1, with 12 bases fitting TRBD2. V shed 4 bases, J shed 6 bases, and the junction held 13 bases outside the gene matches. The CDR3 is 18 amino acids. CDR1 is SGHVS and CDR2 is FNYEAQ in the germline V gene. CDR3 bases: TGTGCCAGCAGCTCGTTTAGTGGAAGACTAGCGGGGGCCAATGAGCAGTTCTTC. It translates to CASSSFSGRLAGANEQFF.

J is TRBJ1-1 and V is TRBV7-2; 10 nucleotides agree with TRBD1. The germline gives CDR1 SGHTA, CDR2 FQGNSA. Unmatched junction bases numbered 7, after V lost 5 bases and J lost 10 bases. CDR3 length equals 13 residues. CDR3: CASSQGQGLAAFF. CDR3 DNA sequence: TGTGCCAGCAGCCAGGGACAGGGGCTTGCAGCTTTCTTT.

The chain couples TRBV5-1 to TRBJ2-1; the match to TRBD2 covers 14 bases. This CDR3 region has 17 residues. Germline-derived CDR1 and CDR2 are SGHRS and YFSETQ. V shed 2 bases and J 9 bases; nucleotides not matched to a gene: 10. CDR3 loop: CASSFTLPGLAGGEQFF. In DNA form, the CDR3 reads TGCGCCAGCAGCTTTACCCTCCCAGGACTAGCGGGGGGTGAGCAGTTCTTC. The complete variable domain, with remaining parts taken from reference TRBV5-1 and TRBJ2-1, reads KAGVTQTPRYLIKTRGQQVTLSCSPISGHRSVSWYQQTPGQGLQFLFEYFSETQRNKGNFPGRFSGRQFSNSRSEMNVSTLELGDSALYLCASSFTLPGLAGGEQFFGPGTRLTVL.

The V and J genes are TRBV3-1 (or the pseudogene TRBV3-2) and TRBJ1-1; D is undetermined. V was pared by 4 bases and J by 6 bases, with 15 bases between. This CDR3 contains 14 residues. In germline, CDR1 is LGHDT, CDR2 YNNKEL (reference sequence). For the CDR3, the DNA is TGTGCCAGCAGCCCTCAAGGAGGGTCCCCTGAAGCTTTCTTT. Encoded protein: CASSPQGGSPEAFF.

The V gene is TRBV5-5, the J gene TRBJ1-2; 8 bases fit TRBD1. CDR1 is SGHKS, CDR2 YYEKEE, per germline (reference sequence). After removal of 4 bases from V and 3 bases from J, the junction contained 2 bases not matched to a gene. The CDR3 consists of 13 residues. CDR3 sequence reads: CASSPDRDYGYTF. The CDR3 coding sequence is TGTGCCAGCAGCCCGGACAGGGACTATGGCTACACCTTC.

The chain couples TRBV7-2 to TRBJ1-5; perhaps TRBD1 as D (6 bases). Germline V gene sequence: CDR1 SGHTA, CDR2 FQGNSA. There are 14 residues in the CDR3. Trimming removed 5 bases at V and 2 bases at J, with 10 bases between. CDR3: CASSPNRGNQPQHF. CDR3 bases: TGTGCCAGCAGCCCAAACAGGGGCAATCAGCCCCAGCATTTT. Using reference TRBV7-2 and TRBJ1-5 for the parts outside the CDR3, the full variable domain is GAGVSQSPSNKVTEKGKDVELRCDPISGHTALYWYRQSLGQGLEFLIYFQGNSAPDKSGLPSDRFSAERTGGSVSTLTIQRTQQEDSAVYLCASSPNRGNQPQHFGDGTRLSIL.

This clone turned up a few times. CDR3 loop: CASSNGTGYLGYTEAFF. The CDR3, as DNA: TGTGCCAGTAGTAACGGGACAGGGTATCTGGGCTACACTGAAGCTTTCTTT. The chain joins TRBV19 to TRBJ1-1, with 9 bases fitting TRBD1. Germline lookup yields CDR1 LNHDA and CDR2 SQIVND (reference sequence). Trimming removed 4 bases from V and 3 bases from J; junction bases left unmatched: 12. This CDR3 has 17 residues.

This clone was counted between two and nine times. The chain joins TRBV10-3 to TRBJ2-2, with 7 positions matching TRBD2. The CDR3 runs 13 residues. Looked up from germline, CDR1 is ENHRY and CDR2 is SYGVKD. V trimming: 8 bases; J trimming: 0 bases; junction bases outside the gene matches: 0. CDR3 sequence (DNA): TGTGCCATCGCGGGGGCGAACACCGGGGAGCTGTTTTTT. Protein product: CAIAGANTGELFF.

The chain links TRBV2 to TRBJ2-2; D is ambiguous. The CDR3 has 15 amino acids. Germline V gives CDR1 SNHLY, CDR2 FYNNEI. V lost 2 bases, J lost 2 bases, and 9 bases lay in between. The CDR3 sequence is CASSEKAGNTGELFF. Written as DNA, the CDR3 is TGTGCCAGCAGTGAAAAGGCAGGAAACACCGGGGAGCTGTTTTTT. Variable domain in full (rest from reference TRBV2 and TRBJ2-2): EPEVTQTPSHQVTQMGQEVILRCVPISNHLYFYWYRQILGQKVEFLVSFYNNEISEKSEIFDDQFSVERPDGSNFTLKIRSTKLEDSAMYFCASSEKAGNTGELFFGEGSRLTVL.

The rearrangement joins TRBV5-6 to TRBJ2-1, with 15 nucleotides matching TRBD2. Germline V CDR1 and CDR2: SGHDT, YYEEEE. Trimming removed 0 bases from V and 1 base from J; junction bases left unmatched: 5. The CDR3 spans 19 residues. The CDR3, as DNA: TGTGCCAGCAGCTTGGAGGGACTAGCGGGGGGAGTGTCCTACAATGAGCAGTTCTTC. Translating it yields CASSLEGLAGGVSYNEQFF.

This clone was found once. The J gene is TRBJ1-2, the V gene TRBV5-6; TRBD1 agrees at 8 bases. Germline V CDR1 and CDR2: SGHDT, YYEEEE. With 4 bases clipped from V and 4 bases from J, the junction kept 6 bases outside the gene matches. The CDR3 contains 14 residues. The CDR3, as DNA: TGTGCCAGCAGCCGGGCCAGGGGGCTCTATGGCTACACCTTC. Translation gives CASSRARGLYGYTF.

The sample holds one count of this clone. The V and J genes are TRBV6-5 and TRBJ1-2; a possible D gene is TRBD1 (6 bases). The CDR3 is 12 residues long. V dropped 7 bases and J dropped 2 bases, with 8 bases sitting between them. CDR1 MNHEY and CDR2 SVGAGI come from the germline V gene. CDR3 protein: CASTRGNYGYTF. CDR3 nucleotides: TGTGCCAGCACTAGGGGGAACTATGGCTACACCTTC.

The genes are TRBV5-1 and TRBJ1-6; possible D gene TRBD1, 6 bases. The CDR3 spans 13 residues. CDR1 is SGHRS and CDR2 is YFSETQ in the germline V gene. V lost 4 bases and J 8 bases, leaving 10 bases between the germline ends. CDR3 region: CASSPGVDSPLHF. CDR3 DNA: TGCGCCAGCAGCCCAGGGGTGGATTCACCCCTCCACTTT.

This chain links TRBV27 with TRBJ2-1; the D is unclear. The germline V gene encodes CDR1 MNHEY and CDR2 SMNVEV (reference sequence). The V and J ends lost 2 bases and 9 bases respectively, with 11 bases between them. The CDR3 is 13 residues long. In DNA form, the CDR3 reads TGTGCCAGCAGTTTAACCCTCCTAGGTGAGCAGTTCTTC. Translation: CASSLTLLGEQFF.

V gene TRBV28 combines with J gene TRBJ2-2, with a possible D match to TRBD1 (5 bases). V was pared by 6 bases and J by 0 bases, with 11 bases between. The germline gives CDR1 MDHEN, CDR2 SYDVKM. The CDR3 is 15 residues long. CDR3 sequence: CASRGWGANTGELFF. The CDR3 region has the DNA TGTGCCAGCAGGGGCTGGGGCGCGAACACCGGGGAGCTGTTTTTT.

V is TRBV6-1 and J is TRBJ2-2; 9 bases line up with TRBD2. Germline CDR1 MNHNS, CDR2 SASEGT. J was trimmed by 4 bases and V by 2 bases; bases with no gene match: 2. The CDR3 is 15 residues long. CDR3 DNA: TGTGCCAGCAGTGAACTAGCGGGGTTCACCGGGGAGCTGTTTTTT. This encodes CASSELAGFTGELFF.

V gene TRBV28 combines with J gene TRBJ1-2; TRBD1 is a possible D gene (6 bases). Germline V gene sequence: CDR1 MDHEN, CDR2 SYDVKM. The CDR3 is 12 residues long. V was trimmed by 8 bases and J by 1 base, leaving 8 bases between them. This CDR3 is CASGGGNYGYTF. CDR3 sequence (DNA): TGTGCCAGCGGGGGCGGTAACTATGGCTACACCTTC.

In its sample, this clone was seen a few times. The chain couples TRBV6-4 to TRBJ1-6; 7 nucleotides agree with TRBD1. Unmatched junction bases numbered 7, after V lost 7 bases and J lost 4 bases. Germline loops: CDR1 MRHNA, CDR2 SNTAGT. The CDR3 runs to 15 residues. CDR3 bases: TGTGCCAGCATTCCCATGGGACAGTATAATTCACCCCTCCACTTT. This translates into CASIPMGQYNSPLHF.

The chain uses TRBV5-5 and TRBJ2-3; D possibly corresponds to TRBD2 (7 bases). The CDR3 totals 15 residues. V shed 4 bases and J shed 1 base, with 13 bases lying between them. Germline V gene lookup returns CDR1 SGHKS and CDR2 YYEKEE (reference sequence). Here the CDR3 reads CASSPRGPRTDTQYF. In nucleotides, the CDR3 is TGTGCCAGCAGCCCGCGGGGGCCCCGCACAGATACGCAGTATTTT.

A single count supports this clone. The CDR3 reads CASSQDKNYGYTF. The CDR3 coding sequence is TGTGCCAGCTCACAGGACAAAAACTATGGCTACACCTTC. V usage is TRBV18 and J usage is TRBJ1-2, with D perhaps matching TRBD1 (5 bases). The germline CDR1 and CDR2 sequences are KGHSH and LQKENI. CDR3 length: 13 amino acids. V dropped 4 bases and J dropped 2 bases, with 8 bases sitting between them.

The chain links TRBV18 to TRBJ2-7; the D is unclear. V gave up 0 bases and J gave up 1 base, with 16 bases separating them. The length of the CDR3 is 17 residues. The germline V gene has CDR1 KGHSH and CDR2 LQKENI. This CDR3 is CASSPPKRDTLSYEQYF. The CDR3 region has the DNA TGTGCCAGCTCACCACCTAAAAGAGACACCTTATCCTACGAGCAGTACTTC.

The chain is built from TRBV9 and TRBJ2-3; D unresolved. The germline V and J ends were trimmed by 4 bases and 3 bases, with 6 bases remaining between them. The CDR3 spans 12 residues. Germline assignment: CDR1 SGDLS and CDR2 YYNGEE. The CDR3 DNA reads TGTGCCAGCAGCCCTCGGACAGATACGCAGTATTTT. It yields the protein CASSPRTDTQYF.

This sequence joins TRBV9 and TRBJ2-3; 9 bases line up with TRBD1. Per the germline V gene, CDR1 is SGDLS and CDR2 is YYNGEE. The CDR3 has 15 amino acids. Losses at the gene ends were 2 bases for V and 1 base for J; bases not matched to a gene: 2. CDR3 sequence reads: CASSVDRGGTDTQYF. CDR3 in DNA: TGTGCCAGCAGCGTCGACAGGGGGGGCACAGATACGCAGTATTTT.

The chain carries TRBV10-1 and TRBJ1-1; maybe TRBD1 (5 bases). Trimming left V 5 bases short and J 4 bases short, with 11 bases between. This CDR3 spans 13 amino acids. The germline V gene encodes CDR1 WNHNN and CDR2 SYGVQD (reference sequence). The CDR3 DNA is TGCGCCAGCAGTTCAACAGGTTCCACTGAAGCTTTCTTT. Encoded protein: CASSSTGSTEAFF.